This TCR beta chain came from a study of CD8+ T cells in alopecia areata. Treatment described: oral pan-JAK inhibitor, 5-10 mg twice daily. Reverse transcribed after extraction, RNA yielded cDNA as the sequencing template. Generated by immunoSEQ multiplex PCR, the TCRdb table keeps only in-frame clones and is missing some. The repertoire has about 130,000 clones, 54% of them found once; the top ten carry roughly 15%. Losses at the gene ends were 0 bases for V and 2 bases for J; bases not matched to a gene: 5. Germline assignment: CDR1 MNHEY and CDR2 SVGAGI. There are 16 residues in the CDR3. This sequence joins TRBV6-5 and TRBJ2-3; 7 positions match TRBD2. The TCR was taken from a human donor with alopecia areata. Source: CD8+ T cells sorted from blood, taken at week 4, from a patient treated with tofacitinib. The CDR3 protein is CASSYSAGEYTDTQYF. Written as DNA, the CDR3 is TGTGCCAGCAGTTACTCTGCGGGGGAGTACACAGATACGCAGTATTTT.